The sequence of this T cell receptor (beta chain) was determined in a study of vaccination effects on CD4 cells after COVID-19. General study points: Both infection-induced and vaccine-induced clones contracted markedly at late post-vaccination timepoints.

Trimming pared 10 bases from V and 4 bases from J, leaving 16 bases between. Per germline, CDR1 ENHRY and CDR2 SYGVKD. The CDR3 is made up of 13 amino acids. This clone was observed a handful of times. The antigen is unknown. Profiled with immunoSEQ multiplex PCR; TCRdb holds only in-frame clones, not every one. The sample has about 55,000 clones, around 67% seen once; the top ten hold around 19%. Expansion with viral peptide pools was applied to antigen-specific CD4+ T cells by the ViraFEST assay prior to sequencing. Researchers isolated CD4+ T cells once roughly ten days of culture had elapsed. Nucleocapsid antibodies were negative in the vaccine recipients, who had never had SARS-CoV-2 infection. IL-2 at about 10 IU/ml and peptides at around 9.1 ug/ml were added to cultured PBMC, roughly 1.8 million per well. Half-medium replacement with IL-2 medium occurred on days 3 and 7.

The source material was CD4+ T cells from PBMCs cultured with SARS-CoV-2 spike peptides, sampled before COVID-19 vaccination. The receptor's source is a human donor who received a COVID-19 vaccine. The chain links TRBV10-3 to TRBJ1-1; D perhaps matches TRBD1 (5 bases). CDR3 protein: CATSTAEGTEAFF. For the CDR3, the DNA is TGTGCCACCTCGACAGCGGAGGGCACTGAAGCTTTCTTT.